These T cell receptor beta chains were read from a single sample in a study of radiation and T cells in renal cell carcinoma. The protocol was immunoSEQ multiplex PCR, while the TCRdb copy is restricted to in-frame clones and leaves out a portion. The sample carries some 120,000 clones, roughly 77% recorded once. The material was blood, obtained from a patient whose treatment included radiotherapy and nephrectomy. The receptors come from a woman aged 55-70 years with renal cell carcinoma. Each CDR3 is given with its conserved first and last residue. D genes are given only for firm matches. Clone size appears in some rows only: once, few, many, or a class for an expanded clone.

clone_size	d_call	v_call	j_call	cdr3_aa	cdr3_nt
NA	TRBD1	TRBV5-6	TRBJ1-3	CASSLTGQLFSGNTIYF	TGTGCCAGCAGTTTAACGGGACAGTTATTTTCTGGAAACACCATATATTTT
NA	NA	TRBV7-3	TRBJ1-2	CASSHGRLNYGYTF	TGTGCCAGCAGCCATGGCAGGCTCAACTATGGCTACACCTTC
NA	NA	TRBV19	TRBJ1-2	CASSSPYRDGYTF	TGTGCCAGTAGTTCTCCTTACAGGGATGGCTACACCTTC
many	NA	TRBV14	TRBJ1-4	CASSPDLEGEKLFF	TGTGCCAGCAGCCCCGACCTAGAGGGGGAAAAACTGTTTTTT
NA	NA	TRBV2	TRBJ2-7	CASSEPGHGIYEQYF	TGTGCCAGCAGTGAACCGGGACATGGGATCTACGAGCAGTACTTC
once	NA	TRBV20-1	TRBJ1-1	CSARGQVAFF	TGCAGTGCTAGGGGGCAGGTAGCTTTCTTT
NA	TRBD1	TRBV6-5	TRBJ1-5	CASSSMGQGGNQPQHF	TGTGCCAGCAGTTCCATGGGACAGGGCGGCAATCAGCCCCAGCATTTT
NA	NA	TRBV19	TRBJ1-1	CASSPQTELTEAFF	TGTGCCAGTAGTCCGCAGACAGAACTCACTGAAGCTTTCTTT
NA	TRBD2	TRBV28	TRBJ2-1	CASSLPGGDEQFF	TGTGCCAGCAGTTTACCGGGGGGAGACGAGCAGTTCTTC
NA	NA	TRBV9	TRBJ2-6	CASSVLPGANVLTF	TGTGCCAGCAGCGTACTCCCTGGGGCCAACGTCCTGACTTTC
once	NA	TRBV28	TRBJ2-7	CASSVDVRYEQYF	TGTGCCAGCAGTGTCGACGTACGGTACGAGCAGTACTTC
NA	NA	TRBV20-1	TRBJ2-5	CSGVQGETQYF	TGCAGTGGGGTCCAGGGGGAGACCCAGTACTTC
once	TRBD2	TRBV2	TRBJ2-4	CASSVTSGALAKNIQYF	TGTGCCAGCAGTGTTACTAGCGGGGCCCTAGCCAAAAACATTCAGTACTTC
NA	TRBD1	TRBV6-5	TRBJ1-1	CASSYRQGASEAFF	TGTGCCAGCAGTTACCGACAGGGGGCTTCTGAAGCTTTCTTT
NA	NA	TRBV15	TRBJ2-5	CATSRDPQFQETQYF	TGTGCCACCAGCAGAGATCCGCAGTTCCAAGAGACCCAGTACTTC
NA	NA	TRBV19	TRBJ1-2	CASRISGFDGYTF	TGTGCCAGTAGGATATCAGGCTTTGATGGCTACACCTTC
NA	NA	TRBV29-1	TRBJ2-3	CSVGGFDTDTQYF	TGCAGCGTCGGGGGTTTTGACACAGATACGCAGTATTTT
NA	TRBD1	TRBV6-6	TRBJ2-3	CASRPGQGAGTDTQYF	TGTGCCAGCAGGCCCGGACAGGGGGCCGGGACAGATACGCAGTATTTT
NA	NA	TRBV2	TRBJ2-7	CASRGDSHGEQYF	TGTGCCAGCAGGGGGGACTCCCATGGGGAGCAGTACTTC
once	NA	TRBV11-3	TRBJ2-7	CASSRKGAYEQYF	TGTGCCAGCAGCCGTAAGGGCGCGTACGAGCAGTACTTC
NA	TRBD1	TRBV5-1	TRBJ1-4	CASSIQGFPNEKLFF	TGCGCCAGCAGCATACAGGGGTTTCCTAATGAAAAACTGTTTTTT
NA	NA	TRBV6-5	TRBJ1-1	CASSYGRNTEAFF	TGTGCCAGCAGTTACGGACGGAACACTGAAGCTTTCTTT
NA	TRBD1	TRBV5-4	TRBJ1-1	CASSFKTGGRTEAFF	TGTGCCAGCAGCTTTAAAACAGGGGGTCGCACTGAAGCTTTCTTT
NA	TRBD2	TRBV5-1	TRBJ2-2	CASSPRTSLNTGELFF	TGCGCCAGCAGCCCCCGGACTAGCTTGAACACCGGGGAGCTGTTTTTT
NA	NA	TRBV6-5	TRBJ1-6	CAVSAGYHSPLHF	TGTGCCGTATCCGCGGGGTATCATTCACCCCTCCACTTT
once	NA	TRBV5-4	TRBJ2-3	CASNIRQIPYTQYF	TGTGCCAGCAACATTCGACAGATCCCATATACGCAGTATTTT
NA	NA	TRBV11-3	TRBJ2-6	CASSLGVSSGANVLTF	TGTGCCAGCAGCTTAGGAGTATCCTCTGGGGCCAACGTCCTGACTTTC
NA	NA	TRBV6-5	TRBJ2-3	CASSYSRLYTDTQYF	TGTGCCAGCAGTTACTCAAGGCTATACACAGATACGCAGTATTTT
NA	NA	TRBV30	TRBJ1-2	CAWNEGPGGYTF	TGTGCCTGGAATGAGGGCCCGGGGGGCTACACCTTC
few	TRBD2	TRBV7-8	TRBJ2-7	CASSLVSGTSYEQYF	TGTGCCAGCAGCTTAGTCAGCGGGACCTCCTACGAGCAGTACTTC
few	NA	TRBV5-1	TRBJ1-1	CASSLGSVNTEAFF	TGCGCCAGCAGCTTGGGGTCAGTGAACACTGAAGCTTTCTTT
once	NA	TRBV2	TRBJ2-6	CASRAGASEANVLTF	TGTGCCAGCAGGGCGGGGGCCTCGGAGGCCAACGTCCTGACTTTC
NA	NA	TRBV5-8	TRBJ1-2	CASSYRTARIYGYTF	TGTGCCAGCAGCTACCGCACCGCAAGGATCTATGGCTACACCTTC
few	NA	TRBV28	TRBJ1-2	CASSFVGTPTDGYTF	TGTGCCAGCAGTTTTGTAGGGACACCCACGGATGGCTACACCTTC
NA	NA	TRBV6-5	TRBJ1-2	CASSQTFGRGGYTF	TGTGCCAGCAGCCAAACCTTTGGACGGGGAGGCTACACCTTC
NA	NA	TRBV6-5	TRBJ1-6	CASRQGISPLHF	TGTGCCAGTCGCCAGGGGATATCACCCCTCCACTTT
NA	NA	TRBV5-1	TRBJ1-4	CASSLSQRDNEKLFF	TGCGCCAGCAGCTTGTCCCAGAGGGATAATGAAAAACTGTTTTTT
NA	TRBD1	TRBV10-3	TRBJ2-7	CAISEPRQGRDEQYF	TGTGCCATCAGTGAGCCCCGACAGGGAAGGGACGAGCAGTACTTC
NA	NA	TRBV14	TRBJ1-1	CASSLPGSNTEAFF	TGTGCCAGCAGCCTACCAGGTAGTAACACTGAAGCTTTCTTT
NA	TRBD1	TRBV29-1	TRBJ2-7	CSVELKGGDEQYF	TGCAGCGTTGAACTGAAAGGGGGCGACGAGCAGTACTTC
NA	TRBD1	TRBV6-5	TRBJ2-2	CASSEQGPPPGELFF	TGTGCCAGCAGCGAACAGGGGCCTCCCCCCGGGGAGCTGTTTTTT
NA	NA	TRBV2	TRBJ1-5	CASSENYFSNQPQHF	TGTGCCAGCAGTGAAAATTACTTTAGCAATCAGCCCCAGCATTTT
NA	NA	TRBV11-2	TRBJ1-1	CASKALGNTEAFF	TGTGCCAGCAAAGCGCTCGGGAACACTGAAGCTTTCTTT
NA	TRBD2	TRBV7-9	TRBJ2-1	CASSRLLAGGLSEQFF	TGTGCCAGCAGCAGACTACTAGCGGGGGGGTTAAGTGAGCAGTTCTTC
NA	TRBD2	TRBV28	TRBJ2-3	CASSLPGLAGDTDTQYF	TGTGCCAGCAGCTTACCGGGACTAGCGGGGGACACAGATACGCAGTATTTT
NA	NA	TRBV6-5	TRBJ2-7	CASTSDNIRGEQYF	TGTGCCAGCACATCGGACAACATTCGGGGCGAGCAGTACTTC
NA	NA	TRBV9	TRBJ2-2	CASSVEGLNTGELFF	TGTGCCAGCAGCGTCGAGGGACTCAACACCGGGGAGCTGTTTTTT
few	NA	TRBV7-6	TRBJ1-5	CASSLEGQPQHF	TGTGCCAGCAGCTTAGAGGGTCAGCCCCAGCATTTT
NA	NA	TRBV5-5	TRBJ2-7	CASSLESSQYF	TGTGCCAGCAGCTTGGAATCGAGCCAGTACTTC
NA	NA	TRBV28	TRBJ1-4	CASTTGGFSNEKLFF	TGTGCCAGCACTACCGGTGGCTTCAGTAATGAAAAACTGTTTTTT
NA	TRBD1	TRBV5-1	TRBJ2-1	CASSANRGPYNEQFF	TGCGCCAGCAGCGCAAACAGGGGTCCCTACAATGAGCAGTTCTTC
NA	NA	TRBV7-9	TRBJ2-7	CASSPRGAGEQYF	TGTGCCAGCAGCCCCCGGGGGGCGGGCGAGCAGTACTTC
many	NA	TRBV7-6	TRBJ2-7	CASSLGPGPISSYEQYF	TGTGCCAGCAGCTTAGGCCCAGGGCCTATCAGCTCCTACGAGCAGTACTTC
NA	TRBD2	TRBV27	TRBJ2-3	CASSPGLAVTTDTQYF	TGTGCCAGCAGTCCAGGACTAGCGGTGACCACAGATACGCAGTATTTT